The clone carrying this TCR beta chain was seen only a few times. Its antigen is as yet unknown. The data were obtained in a study of beta chain features in type 1 diabetes. Whole-study context: Researchers looked at some 110 million sorted cells across all samples. Study-level results: Any role of HLA type in TCRB rearrangement remained unresolved here. Type 1 diabetes patients had moderately but significantly shorter TCRB CDR3s in all four CD4+ subsets. For cells with high TCR expression, cDNA sequencing could yield over-representation. There were fewer insertions and more deletions at the VDJ junctions of type 1 diabetes patients.

The isolated RNA, all of it, was reverse transcribed, so expressed TCRB transcripts were what got sequenced. Sequenced by immunoSEQ multiplex PCR; TCRdb stores in-frame clones only, minus some. This sample yields hundreds of thousands of clones, of which about a tenth are seen a single time; around 0.018% belongs to the top ten. CDR1 LNHDA and CDR2 SQIVND come from the germline V gene (reference sequence). The CDR3 is 13 amino acids. The V and J ends lost 5 bases and 6 bases respectively, with 14 bases between them. Sequencing used naive CD4+ T cells from blood. This clonotype originated in a man aged 25 to 45 with type 1 diabetes. The V gene is TRBV19, the J gene TRBJ2-7; D is possibly TRBD2 (5 bases). CDR3 amino acids: CASSRGRASEQYF. The CDR3 nucleotides read TGTGCCAGTAGTCGGGGTAGAGCGAGCGAGCAGTACTTC.